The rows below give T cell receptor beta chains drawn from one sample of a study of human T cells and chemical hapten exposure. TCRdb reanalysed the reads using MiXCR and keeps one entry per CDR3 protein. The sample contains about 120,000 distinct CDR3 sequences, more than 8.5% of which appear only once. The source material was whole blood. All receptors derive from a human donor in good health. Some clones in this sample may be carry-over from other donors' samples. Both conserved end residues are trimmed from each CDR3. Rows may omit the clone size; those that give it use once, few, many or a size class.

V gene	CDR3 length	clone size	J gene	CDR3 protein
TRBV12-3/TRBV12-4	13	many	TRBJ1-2	ASSPDRESYYGYT
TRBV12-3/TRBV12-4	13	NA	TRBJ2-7	ASSLRSRRPYEQY
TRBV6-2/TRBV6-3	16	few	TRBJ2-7	ASSYEWGGGTGSYEQY
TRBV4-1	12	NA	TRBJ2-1	ASSPPSGVDEQF
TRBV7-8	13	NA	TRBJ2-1	ASSSRQGGGNEQF
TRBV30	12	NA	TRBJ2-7	AWSATSGGYEQY
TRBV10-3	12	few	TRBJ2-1	AISESGAGNEQF
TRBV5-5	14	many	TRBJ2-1	ASSSWTSGTYNEQF
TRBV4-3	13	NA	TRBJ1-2	ASSQLTGTNYGYT
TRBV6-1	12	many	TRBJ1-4	ASKIGGWDEKLF
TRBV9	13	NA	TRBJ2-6	ASSGRVYGANVLT
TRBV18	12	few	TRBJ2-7	ASSPGRQGYEQY
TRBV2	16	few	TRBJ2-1	ASSEILSGDLGNHEQF
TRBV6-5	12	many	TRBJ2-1	ASGDGLAAIGQF
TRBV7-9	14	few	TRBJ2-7	ASSPGTSGVTYEQY
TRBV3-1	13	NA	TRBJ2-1	ASSSLLGGYNEQF
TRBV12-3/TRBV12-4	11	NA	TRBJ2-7	ASRPGTWGEQY
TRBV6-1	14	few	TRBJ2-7	ASREGQGANPYEQY
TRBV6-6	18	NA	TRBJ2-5	ASSYTVPSGSGGAKETQY
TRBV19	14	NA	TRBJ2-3	ASSPQLAEGTDTQY
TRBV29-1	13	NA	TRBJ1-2	SVESLGQVGYGYT
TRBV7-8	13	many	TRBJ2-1	ASSSGRGSYNEQF
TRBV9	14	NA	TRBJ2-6	ASSVGGGSGANVLT
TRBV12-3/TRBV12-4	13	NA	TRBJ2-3	ASSRLGAVRDTQY
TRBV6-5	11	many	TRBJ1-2	ASSYKQNYGYT
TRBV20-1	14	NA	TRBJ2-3	SARSLAGGSTDTQY
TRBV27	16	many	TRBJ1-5	ASSLSGRGGYSNQPQH
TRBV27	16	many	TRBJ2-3	ASSLRIRAGRATDTQY
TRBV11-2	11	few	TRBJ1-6	ASSLGGDRPLH
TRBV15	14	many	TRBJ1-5	ATSRDGRGAYQPQH